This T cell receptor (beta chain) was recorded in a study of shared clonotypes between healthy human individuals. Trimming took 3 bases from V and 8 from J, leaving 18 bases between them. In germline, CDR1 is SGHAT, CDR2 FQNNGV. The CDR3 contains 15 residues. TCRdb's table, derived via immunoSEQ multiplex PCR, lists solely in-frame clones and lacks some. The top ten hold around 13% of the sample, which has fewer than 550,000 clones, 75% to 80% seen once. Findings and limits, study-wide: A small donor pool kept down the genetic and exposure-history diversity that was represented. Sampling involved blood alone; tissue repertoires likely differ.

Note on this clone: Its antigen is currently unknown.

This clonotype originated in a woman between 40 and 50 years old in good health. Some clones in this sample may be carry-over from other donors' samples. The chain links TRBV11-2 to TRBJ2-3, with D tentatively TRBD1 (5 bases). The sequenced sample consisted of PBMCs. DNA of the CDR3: TGTGCCAGCAGCTTCCAGGGTTTCGCGGCTGGTACGCAGTATTTT. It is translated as CASSFQGFAAGTQYF.